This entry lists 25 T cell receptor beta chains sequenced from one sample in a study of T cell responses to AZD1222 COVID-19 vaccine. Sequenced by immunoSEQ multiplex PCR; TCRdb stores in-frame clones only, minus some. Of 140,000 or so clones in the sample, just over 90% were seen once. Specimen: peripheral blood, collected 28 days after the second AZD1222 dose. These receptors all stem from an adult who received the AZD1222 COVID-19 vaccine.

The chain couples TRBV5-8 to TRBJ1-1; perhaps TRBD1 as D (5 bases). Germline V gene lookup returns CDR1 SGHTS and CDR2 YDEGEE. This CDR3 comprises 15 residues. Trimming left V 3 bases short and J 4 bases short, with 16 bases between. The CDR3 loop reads CASSSKTVPSTEAFF. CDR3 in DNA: TGTGCCAGCAGCTCAAAGACAGTCCCTAGCACTGAAGCTTTCTTT.

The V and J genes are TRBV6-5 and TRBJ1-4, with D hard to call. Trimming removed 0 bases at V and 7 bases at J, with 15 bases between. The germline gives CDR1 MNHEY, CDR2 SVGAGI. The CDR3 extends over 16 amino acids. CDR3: CASSYSRPGPGEKLFF. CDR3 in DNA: TGTGCCAGCAGTTACTCGAGGCCAGGACCTGGTGAAAAACTGTTTTTT.

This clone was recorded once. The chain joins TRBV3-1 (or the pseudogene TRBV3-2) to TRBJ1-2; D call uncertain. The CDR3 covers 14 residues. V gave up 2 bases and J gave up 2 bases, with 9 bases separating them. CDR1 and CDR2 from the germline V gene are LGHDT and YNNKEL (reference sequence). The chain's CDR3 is CASSQLEINYGYTF. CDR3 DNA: TGTGCCAGCAGCCAATTGGAGATAAACTATGGCTACACCTTC.

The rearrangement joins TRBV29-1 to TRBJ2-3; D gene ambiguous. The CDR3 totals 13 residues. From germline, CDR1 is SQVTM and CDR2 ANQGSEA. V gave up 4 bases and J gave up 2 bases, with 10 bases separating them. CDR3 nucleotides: TGCAGCGTTGGAAAGGGTCTCACAGATACGCAGTATTTT. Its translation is CSVGKGLTDTQYF.

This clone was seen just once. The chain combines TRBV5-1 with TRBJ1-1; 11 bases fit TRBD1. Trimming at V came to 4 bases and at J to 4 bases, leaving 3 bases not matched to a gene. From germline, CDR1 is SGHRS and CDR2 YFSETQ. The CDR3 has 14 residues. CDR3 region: CASSGQGAVTEAFF. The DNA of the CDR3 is TGCGCCAGCAGCGGACAGGGGGCAGTCACTGAAGCTTTCTTT.

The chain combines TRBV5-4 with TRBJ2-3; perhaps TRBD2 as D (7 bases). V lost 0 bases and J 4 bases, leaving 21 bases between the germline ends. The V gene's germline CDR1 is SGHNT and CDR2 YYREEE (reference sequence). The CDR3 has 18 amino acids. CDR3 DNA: TGTGCCAGCAGCTTGGGTACATACGGCGGGGGCGGGGCAGATACGCAGTATTTT. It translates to CASSLGTYGGGGADTQYF.

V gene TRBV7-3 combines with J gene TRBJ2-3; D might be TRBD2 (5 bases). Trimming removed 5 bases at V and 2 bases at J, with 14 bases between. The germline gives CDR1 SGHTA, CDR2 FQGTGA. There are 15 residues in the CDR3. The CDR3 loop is CASSPGGSITDTQYF. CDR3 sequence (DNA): TGTGCCAGCAGCCCAGGCGGGTCTATCACAGATACGCAGTATTTT.

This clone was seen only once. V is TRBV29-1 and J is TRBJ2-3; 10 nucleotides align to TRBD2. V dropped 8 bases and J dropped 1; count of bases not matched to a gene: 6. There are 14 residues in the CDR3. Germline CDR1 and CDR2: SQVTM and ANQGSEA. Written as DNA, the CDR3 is TGCAGCCCTTCCCTAGCGGGGGGCACAGATACGCAGTATTTT. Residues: CSPSLAGGTDTQYF.

The DNA for the CDR3 is TGTGCCAGTAGAGTTCGCGGCGGAAACTATGGCTACACCTTC. It encodes CASRVRGGNYGYTF. This chain links TRBV19 with TRBJ1-2; D gene ambiguous. This CDR3 region has 14 residues. V was pared by 6 bases and J by 2 bases, with 13 bases between. Germline-derived CDR1 and CDR2 are LNHDA and SQIVND (reference sequence).

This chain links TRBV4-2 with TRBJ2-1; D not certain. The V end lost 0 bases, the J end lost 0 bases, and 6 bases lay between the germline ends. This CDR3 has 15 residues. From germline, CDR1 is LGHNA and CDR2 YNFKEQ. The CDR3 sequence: CASSQDPLSYNEQFF. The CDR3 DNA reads TGTGCCAGCAGCCAAGATCCCCTCTCCTACAATGAGCAGTTCTTC.

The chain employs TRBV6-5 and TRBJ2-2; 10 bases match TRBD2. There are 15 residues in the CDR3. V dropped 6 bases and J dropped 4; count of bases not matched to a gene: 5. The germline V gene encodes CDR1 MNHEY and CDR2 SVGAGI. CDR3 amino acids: CASRYLAGVTGELFF. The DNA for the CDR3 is TGTGCCAGCAGATATCTAGCGGGAGTCACCGGGGAGCTGTTTTTT.

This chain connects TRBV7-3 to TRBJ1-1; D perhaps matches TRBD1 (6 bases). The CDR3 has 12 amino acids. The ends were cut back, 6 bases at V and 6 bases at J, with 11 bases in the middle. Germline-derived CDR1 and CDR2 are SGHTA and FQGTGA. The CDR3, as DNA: TGTGCCAGCAGTCGAGGGGGACCTGAAGCTTTCTTT. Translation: CASSRGGPEAFF.

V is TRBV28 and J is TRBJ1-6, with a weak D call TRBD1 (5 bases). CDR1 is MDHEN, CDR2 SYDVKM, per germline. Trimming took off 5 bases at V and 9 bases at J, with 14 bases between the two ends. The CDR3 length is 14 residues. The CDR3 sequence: CASSPAGRSSPLHF. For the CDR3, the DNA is TGTGCCAGCAGTCCGGCAGGGAGGAGTTCACCCCTCCACTTT.

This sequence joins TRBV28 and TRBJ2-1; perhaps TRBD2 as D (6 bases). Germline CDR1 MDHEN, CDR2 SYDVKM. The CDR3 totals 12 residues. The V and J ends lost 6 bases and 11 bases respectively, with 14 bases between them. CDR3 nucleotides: TGTGCCAGCAGACTTAGGACTACCAAGCAGTTCTTC. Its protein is CASRLRTTKQFF.

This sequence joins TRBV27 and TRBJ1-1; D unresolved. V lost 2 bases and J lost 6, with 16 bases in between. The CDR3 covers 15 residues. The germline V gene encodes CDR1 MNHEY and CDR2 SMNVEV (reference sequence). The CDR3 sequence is CASSLNWQRYSEAFF. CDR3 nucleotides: TGTGCCAGCAGTTTAAATTGGCAACGATACTCTGAAGCTTTCTTT.

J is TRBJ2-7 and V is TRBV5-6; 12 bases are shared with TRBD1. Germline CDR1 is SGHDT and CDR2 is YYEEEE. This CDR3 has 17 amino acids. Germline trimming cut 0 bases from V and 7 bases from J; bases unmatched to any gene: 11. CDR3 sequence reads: CASSLAGPGQGALEQYF. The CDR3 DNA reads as TGTGCCAGCAGCTTGGCCGGGCCGGGACAGGGGGCGCTTGAGCAGTACTTC.

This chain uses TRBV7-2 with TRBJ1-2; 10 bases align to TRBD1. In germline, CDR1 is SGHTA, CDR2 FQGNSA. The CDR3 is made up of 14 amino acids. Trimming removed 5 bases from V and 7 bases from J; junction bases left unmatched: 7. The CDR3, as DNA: TGTGCCAGCAGCACAAAGACAGGGGGCGCTGGCTACACCTTC. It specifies CASSTKTGGAGYTF.

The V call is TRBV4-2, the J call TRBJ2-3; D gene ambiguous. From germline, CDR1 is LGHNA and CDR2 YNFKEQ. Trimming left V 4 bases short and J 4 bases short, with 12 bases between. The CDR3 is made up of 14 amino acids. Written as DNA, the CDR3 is TGTGCCAGCAGCCCCTTCCTAAACGCAGATACGCAGTATTTT. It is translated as CASSPFLNADTQYF.

CDR3 DNA: TGTGCCAGCAGCGCCGTCGGGGGCACCACAGATACGCAGTATTTT. This sequence encodes CASSAVGGTTDTQYF. This rearrangement joins TRBV3-1 (or the pseudogene TRBV3-2) to TRBJ2-3; TRBD1 or TRBD2 may be the D gene (6 bases each). Germline values: CDR1 LGHDT, CDR2 YNNKEL (reference sequence). This CDR3 comprises 15 residues. The germline V and J ends were trimmed by 5 bases and 2 bases, with 14 bases remaining between them.

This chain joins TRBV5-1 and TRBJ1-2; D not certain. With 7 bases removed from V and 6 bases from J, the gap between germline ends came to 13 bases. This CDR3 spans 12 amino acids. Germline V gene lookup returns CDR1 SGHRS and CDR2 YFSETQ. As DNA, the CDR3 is TGCGCCAGCGGCCTCGTCGGGAATGGCTACACCTTC. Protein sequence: CASGLVGNGYTF.

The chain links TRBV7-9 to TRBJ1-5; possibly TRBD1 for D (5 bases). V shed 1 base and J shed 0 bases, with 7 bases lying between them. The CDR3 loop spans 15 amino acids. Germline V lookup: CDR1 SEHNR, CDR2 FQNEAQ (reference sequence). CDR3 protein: CASSLGGYSNQPQHF. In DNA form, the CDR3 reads TGTGCCAGCAGCTTAGGGGGCTATAGCAATCAGCCCCAGCATTTT.

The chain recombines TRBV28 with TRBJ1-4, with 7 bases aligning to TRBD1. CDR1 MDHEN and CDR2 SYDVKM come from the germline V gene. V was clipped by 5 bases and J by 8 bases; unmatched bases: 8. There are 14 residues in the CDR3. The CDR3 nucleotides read TGTGCCAGCAGTAGGGGGCCAGCACAGGAAAAACTGTTTTTT. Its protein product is CASSRGPAQEKLFF. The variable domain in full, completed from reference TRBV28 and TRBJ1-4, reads DVKVTQSSRYLVKRTGEKVFLECVQDMDHENMFWYRQDPGLGLRLIYFSYDVKMKEKGDIPEGYSVSREKKERFSLILESASTNQTSMYLCASSRGPAQEKLFFGSGTQLSVL.

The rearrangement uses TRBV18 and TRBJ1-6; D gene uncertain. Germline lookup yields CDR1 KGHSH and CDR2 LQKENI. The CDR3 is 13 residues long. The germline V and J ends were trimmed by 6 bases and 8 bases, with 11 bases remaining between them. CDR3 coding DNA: TGTGCCAGCTCCCCCGGTGGGGATTCACCCCTCCACTTT. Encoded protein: CASSPGGDSPLHF.

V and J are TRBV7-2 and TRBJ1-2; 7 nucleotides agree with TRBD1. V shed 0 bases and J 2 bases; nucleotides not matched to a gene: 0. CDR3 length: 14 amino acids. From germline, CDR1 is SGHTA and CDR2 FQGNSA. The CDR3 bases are TGTGCCAGCAGCTTAGCAGGGGGCAACTATGGCTACACCTTC. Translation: CASSLAGGNYGYTF.

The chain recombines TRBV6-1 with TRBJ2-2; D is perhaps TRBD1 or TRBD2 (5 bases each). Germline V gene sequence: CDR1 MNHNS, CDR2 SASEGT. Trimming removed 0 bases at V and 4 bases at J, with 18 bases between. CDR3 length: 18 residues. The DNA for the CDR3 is TGTGCCAGCAGTGAAGCGGGAGAGAGGGGATACTTCACCGGGGAGCTGTTTTTT. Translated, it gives CASSEAGERGYFTGELFF.